The rows below give T cell receptor beta chains drawn from one sample of a study of glioma-infiltrating T cells after dendritic cell vaccination. This table comes from immunoSEQ multiplex PCR, and its TCRdb copy is limited to in-frame clones, with some not included. This sample has about 38,000 clones, with around four fifths found just once. Sequenced material: blood, taken before dendritic cell vaccination. These receptors were obtained from a human donor with glioblastoma. Both conserved end residues are part of each CDR3. D genes are given only for firm matches. Clone sizes are given selectively: once, few, many, or a class where the clone is expanded.

- | TRBD1 | TRBJ2-2 | TRBV6-5 | TGTGCCAGCAGAGCCGGGACAGGGACCGGGGAGCTGTTTTTT | CASRAGTGTGELFF
- | - | TRBJ2-7 | TRBV27 | TGTGCCAGCACCCTTAGGGGTGACAGTTTCTCCTACGAGCAGTACTTC | CASTLRGDSFSYEQYF
- | TRBD1 | TRBJ1-1 | TRBV7-2 | TGTGCCAGCAGGACCGGGACAGGGAGGCGAGCTTTCTTT | CASRTGTGRRAFF
- | - | TRBJ1-1 | TRBV6-5 | TGTGCCAGCAGTTACTCGGCAGGTGAAGCTTTCTTT | CASSYSAGEAFF
- | TRBD2 | TRBJ2-3 | TRBV25-1 | TGTGCCAGCAGTGAAGGTGGGGGGGCAGATACGCAGTATTTT | CASSEGGGADTQYF
- | TRBD2 | TRBJ2-3 | TRBV4-3 | TGCGCCAGCAGCCAAGAGGTACGGGGGGGCACAGATACGCAGTATTTT | CASSQEVRGGTDTQYF
- | TRBD2 | TRBJ2-3 | TRBV6-4 | TGTGCCAGCGGAGCGGGGCACACAGATACGCAGTATTTT | CASGAGHTDTQYF
- | - | TRBJ2-7 | TRBV5-1 | TGCGCCAGCAGCGCGGACAGCTTTCTCTCCTACGAGCAGTACTTC | CASSADSFLSYEQYF
- | - | TRBJ2-6 | TRBV9 | TGTGCCAGCAGCGTTGGCGGGCACTCTGGGGCCAACGTCCTGACTTTC | CASSVGGHSGANVLTF
- | TRBD1 | TRBJ2-2 | TRBV12-5 | TGTGCTAGTGTTGACCGGGACAGAGACACCGGGGAGCTGTTTTTT | CASVDRDRDTGELFF
- | - | TRBJ2-7 | TRBV11-3 | TGTGCCAGCAGCCCGAAGACACTGAACTACGAGCAGTACTTC | CASSPKTLNYEQYF
- | TRBD1 | TRBJ1-1 | TRBV7-2 | TGTGCCAGCAGCTCGAGGACAGGGGTGAACACTGAAGCTTTCTTT | CASSSRTGVNTEAFF
- | TRBD2 | TRBJ2-5 | TRBV14 | TGTGCCAGCAGCCAAGATAGCGGGGTACAAGAGACCCAGTACTTC | CASSQDSGVQETQYF
- | TRBD1 | TRBJ1-6 | TRBV6-5 | TGTGCCAGCAGTGGACAGGGGAGTGGTTCACCCCTCCACTTT | CASSGQGSGSPLHF
- | TRBD1 | TRBJ2-7 | TRBV6-5 | TGTGCCAGCAGGCGTCGGACAGGGAACGACGAGCAGTACTTC | CASRRRTGNDEQYF
- | - | TRBJ1-2 | TRBV25-1 | TGTGCCAGCAGTGATCGTTCCGTGGGGACTCCCTATGGCTACACCTTC | CASSDRSVGTPYGYTF
- | TRBD1 | TRBJ1-3 | TRBV28 | TGTGCCAGCAGTCCCGGGACAGGGATCAACTCTGGAAACACCATATATTTT | CASSPGTGINSGNTIYF
few | - | TRBJ2-2 | TRBV4-1 | TGCGCCAGCAGCCAAGGGCTTCTTCGGGCGGGTCTAAACACCGGGGAGCTGTTTTTT | CASSQGLLRAGLNTGELFF
- | - | TRBJ1-2 | TRBV5-1 | TGCGCCAGCAGCTTGGCCGGACATGTTAGCTATGGCTACACCTTC | CASSLAGHVSYGYTF
- | - | TRBJ2-7 | TRBV5-1 | TGCGCCAGCAGCCTGGACTCCTTTTCCTACGAGCAGTACTTC | CASSLDSFSYEQYF
- | - | TRBJ1-2 | TRBV19 | TGTGCCAGTAGTCCCGGGACTCTCTATGGCTACACCTTC | CASSPGTLYGYTF
- | TRBD1 | TRBJ2-6 | TRBV10-3 | TGTGCCATCAGTGAGTTGTGGGACAGCTCCTCCTCTGGGGCCAACGTCCTGACTTTC | CAISELWDSSSSGANVLTF
- | - | TRBJ1-1 | TRBV19 | TGTGCCAGTACCGATCGGGCGGGGGGAGTTTCCGAAGCTTTCTTT | CASTDRAGGVSEAFF
- | TRBD1 | TRBJ1-2 | TRBV7-2 | TGTGCCAGCAGCGTAGAACAGGGGGCGAACTATGGCTACACCTTC | CASSVEQGANYGYTF
- | - | TRBJ1-2 | TRBV7-2 | TGTGCCAGCAGCTACGTCGGGGGGGGGAGTGGCTACACCTTC | CASSYVGGGSGYTF
- | - | TRBJ1-5 | TRBV2 | TGTGCCAGCAGTGATTTAAGGGGCTATAGCAATCAGCCCCAGCATTTT | CASSDLRGYSNQPQHF
few | - | TRBJ2-7 | TRBV7-2 | TGTGCCAGCGCCTGGACAGCGGCCGAGCAGTACTTC | CASAWTAAEQYF
- | - | TRBJ1-6 | TRBV5-6 | TGTGCCAGCAGGGGAAGGGGCCACACTTCACCCCTCCACTTT | CASRGRGHTSPLHF
once | - | TRBJ1-5 | TRBV6-1 | TGTGCCAGCAGTGAAGCCCGGGGGGGGGCCCTTAGCAATCAGCCCCAGCATTTT | CASSEARGGALSNQPQHF
few | TRBD1 | TRBJ2-7 | TRBV2 | TGTGCCAGCAGTTCCTACCTTGGGGACAGGGGAGACGAGCAGTACTTC | CASSSYLGDRGDEQYF
few | TRBD2 | TRBJ2-3 | TRBV4-3 | TGCGCCAGCAGCCAAGATCTGCGGGGGGGCTCAGATACGCAGTATTTT | CASSQDLRGGSDTQYF
- | TRBD1 | TRBJ1-2 | TRBV28 | TGTGCCAGCAGCCCCCCGGAGACAGGGGATGGCTACACCTTC | CASSPPETGDGYTF
once | TRBD1 | TRBJ1-2 | TRBV9 | TGTGCCAGCAGCGTACAGGGGGGCGACTATGGCTACACCTTC | CASSVQGGDYGYTF
- | TRBD2 | TRBJ2-2 | TRBV6-5 | TGTGCCAGCAGCCTGGGGGGAGGGAGAGGCGGGGAGCTGTTTTTT | CASSLGGGRGGELFF
- | - | TRBJ1-2 | TRBV4-1 | TGCGCCAGCAGGCAAGGAGCCGGGACACCCCATGGCTATGGCTACACCTTC | CASRQGAGTPHGYGYTF
- | - | TRBJ2-5 | TRBV4-1 | TGCGCCAGCAGCCAAGTGTTAGCGGTCGGTCAAGAGACCCAGTACTTC | CASSQVLAVGQETQYF
- | TRBD1 | TRBJ2-7 | TRBV29-1 | TGCAGCGTTGCCGGACAGGGCAGTTCCTACGAGCAGTACTTC | CSVAGQGSSYEQYF
- | - | TRBJ2-3 | TRBV2 | TGTGCCAGCAGCGAGGGGGGGGCCCACCGCACAGATACGCAGTATTTT | CASSEGGAHRTDTQYF
- | TRBD1 | TRBJ2-3 | TRBV4-1 | TGCGCCAGCAGCCAGGGCAGGGGGGATACGCAGTATTTT | CASSQGRGDTQYF
- | TRBD2 | TRBJ2-5 | TRBV6-6 | TGTGCCAGCAAGTGGCGGGGGGGCCCAGAGACCCAGTACTTC | CASKWRGGPETQYF
- | TRBD2 | TRBJ2-5 | TRBV6-7 | TGTGCCAGCACCTCGACAGGGAAATCATTCGGGACTAGCGGGGGGGTCCAAGAGACCCAGTACTTC | CASTSTGKSFGTSGGVQETQYF